Reported below is one T cell receptor (beta chain). No cognate antigen has been identified for it. Base qualities were left out, and no much larger clone turns up one base away. CDR1 is given as SGHTA and CDR2 as FQGNSA, both from the germline V gene. The CDR3 runs 13 residues from the cysteine to the phenylalanine. Solely the CDR3 DNA is kept, with 39 bases framed from the first base. A distance of 12 bases separates the germline ends of V and J, which lose 6 bases and 4 bases respectively. The CDR3 regions of human TCRbeta chains were analyzed by immunosequencing. The original pipeline was this. TCRs in the repertoires were compared against a reference library of SARS-CoV-2-specific TCRs that had been generated with the MIRA antigen-specificity platform. Breadth was defined as the fraction of unique TCRs that were SARS-CoV-2-associated. Depth was defined as the fraction of total T cells that were SARS-CoV-2-associated. Using the MIRA data, each spike-specific TCR was mapped to the spike region that the TCR reacts to and placed in a CD4 or CD8 class. Log10-transformed breadth and depth values were compared by one-way ANOVA with Sidak's multiple comparisons tests. The immuneACCESS repertoire file appears here via TCRdb, limited to in-frame rearrangements. These files lack a portion of the clones; in checked studies, under half of the deficit traces to unresolved V genes, and the cause of the others is not known. V and J calls and clone size follow that table, whereas D and trimming were derived from the DNA. This sample is represented by some 150,000 clones; around 89% of them were singletons. Clones ranked in the top ten supply 3% to 4% of the sample.

The entry originates in a study of T cell responses to AZD1222 COVID-19 vaccine (dated by TCRdb to the early 2020s). The study in broad terms: TCR sequencing covered roughly 230 trial participants: 200 to 210 given two doses of AZD1222 and 26 given two doses of MenACWY control vaccine. Trial participants were enrolled by age into subgroups of 18-55, 56-69 and 70-plus years, and around 140, 26 and 57 TCR-sequenced participants, respectively, were included in these subgroups.

The sample's time point label is to be understood as: baseline before first vaccination. In light of the paper, this sample's treatment or condition label describes: meningococcal conjugate vaccine given as trial control. Samples from vaccinated people were obtained from the UK trials COV001 and COV002, which included a single-blind randomized controlled phase 2/3 trial of AZD1222 (ChAdOx1 nCoV-19) in healthy adults. Trial participant PBMC samples were collected at day 0 and day 28 after the second dose for TCRbeta chain sequencing. General conclusions and limits of the study: In the small 56-69-year group, the increase in depth fell short of significance, most likely because of low power. Participants were mostly white British and included more females than males, and it was suggested by the authors that clonal diversity may have been underestimated. Vaccine-associated CD4 TCRs spanned the whole spike protein, with dominant responses in regions 160-218 and 743-854. Because no samples from the day 14 peak response were available, repertoires could be characterized only after the peak T cell response. A significant rise in spike-specific TCR breadth and depth was observed after two AZD1222 doses relative to day 0 and relative to MenACWY recipients. Only a handful of AZD1222 recipients were SARS-CoV-2 seropositive at baseline, limiting conclusions about previously exposed vaccinees. Reportedly, almost half of the unique spike-specific TCRs recognized epitopes lying outside the regions that are mutated in the B.1.351 and B.1.1.7 variants.

This clonotype was obtained from an adult in good health. Source: peripheral blood, taken on day 0 of MenACWY control vaccination. The chain uses TRBV7-2 and TRBJ1-2, and possibly TRBD1, on 6 matching bases. The CDR3 in this case is CASSSDRSYGYTF. The DNA is TGTGCCAGCAGTTCAGACAGGAGCTATGGCTACACCTTC.